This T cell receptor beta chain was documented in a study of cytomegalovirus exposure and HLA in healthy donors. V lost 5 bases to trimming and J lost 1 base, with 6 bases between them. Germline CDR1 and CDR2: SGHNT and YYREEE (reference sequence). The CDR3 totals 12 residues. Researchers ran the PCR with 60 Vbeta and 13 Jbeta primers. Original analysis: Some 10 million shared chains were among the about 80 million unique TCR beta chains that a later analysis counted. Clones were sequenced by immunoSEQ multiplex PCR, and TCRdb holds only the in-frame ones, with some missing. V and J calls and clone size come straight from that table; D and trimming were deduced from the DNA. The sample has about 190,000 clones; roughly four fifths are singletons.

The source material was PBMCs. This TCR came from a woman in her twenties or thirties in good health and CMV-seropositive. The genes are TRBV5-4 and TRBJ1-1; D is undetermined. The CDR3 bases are TGTGCCAGCAGAGACACGAACACTGAAGCTTTCTTT. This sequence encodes CASRDTNTEAFF.